These 9 T cell receptor beta chains originate from one sample sequenced in a study of early T cells in non-severe SARS-CoV-2 infection. TCRdb re-analysed the 5' RACE reads in MiXCR, keeping a single row per CDR3 protein. The repertoire holds 50,000 to 70,000 distinct CDR3 sequences, with 6.5% to 8.5% as singletons. Input material: whole blood. The receptors originated from an adult who was a healthcare worker with PCR-confirmed SARS-CoV-2 infection or an uninfected control (not recorded which).

This clonotype was seen repeatedly, ten times or more. The chain links TRBV20-1 to TRBJ1-4; the D is unclear. Germline V gene data show CDR1 as DFQATT and CDR2 as SNEGSKA (reference sequence). Trimming stripped 6 bases from V and 7 bases from J, with 18 bases between. CDR3 length: 14 residues. The CDR3 DNA reads as TGCAGTGCACCTCGTAGAGCAAAAGGTGAAAAACTGTTTTTT. Its translation: CSAPRRAKGEKLFF.

There are a few counts of this clonotype. The chain links TRBV10-3 to TRBJ2-1; 12 bases are shared with TRBD2. In germline, CDR1 is ENHRY, CDR2 SYGVKD. CDR3 length: 15 residues. The ends lost 5 bases at V and 8 bases at J; junction bases unmatched: 7. The CDR3 DNA is TGTGCCATCAGTCGAACTAGCGGGAGGTCCCATGAGCAGTTCTTC. It encodes CAISRTSGRSHEQFF.

In this sample, this clonotype turned up many times. This chain joins TRBV12-3 or TRBV12-4 and TRBJ2-7; D tentatively fits TRBD1 or TRBD2 (6 bases each). The V end lost 4 bases, the J end lost 9 bases, and 19 bases lay between the germline ends. The CDR3 length is 14 residues. As DNA, the CDR3 is TGTGCCAGCAGTTCCAGGGACCCGGGGGCGGTGCAGTACTTC. Its protein product is CASSSRDPGAVQYF.

This clonotype was detected ten times or more. The rearrangement uses TRBV6-6 and TRBJ2-5, with TRBD1 matching over 9 bases. The ends lost 8 bases at V and 4 bases at J; junction bases unmatched: 2. In germline, CDR1 is MNHNY, CDR2 SVGAGI (reference sequence). There are 12 residues in the CDR3. Here the CDR3 DNA reads TGTGCCAGCGGGACAGGGAGAGAGACCCAGTACTTC. This translates into CASGTGRETQYF.

In its sample, this clonotype was seen many times. The gene calls are TRBV5-5 and TRBJ2-7; D remains ambiguous. Germline V CDR1 and CDR2: SGHKS, YYEKEE (reference sequence). CDR3 length: 12 amino acids. The V and J ends lost 5 bases and 7 bases respectively, with 13 bases between them. The CDR3 DNA is TGTGCCAGCAGTCAACCGGCGCGGGAGCAGTACTTC. Protein sequence: CASSQPAREQYF. Looking up the rest from reference TRBV5-5 and TRBJ2-7 gives the full variable domain: DAGVTQSPTHLIKTRGQQVTLRCSPISGHKSVSWYQQVLGQGPQFIFQYYEKEERGRGNFPDRFSARQFPNYSSELNVNALLLGDSALYLCASSQPAREQYFGPGTRLTVT.

The genes are TRBV10-3 and TRBJ1-6; D possibly corresponds to TRBD1 (5 bases). The CDR3 is 12 amino acids. CDR1 and CDR2 from the germline V gene are ENHRY and SYGVKD. The ends were cut back, 5 bases at V and 7 bases at J, with 6 bases in the middle. The CDR3 region is CAISRQNSPLHF. The CDR3 DNA follows: TGTGCCATCAGTCGACAGAATTCACCCCTCCACTTT.

This clonotype was observed a handful of times. This chain links TRBV29-1 with TRBJ2-5, with D possibly being TRBD1 (5 bases). Per the germline V gene, CDR1 is SQVTM and CDR2 is ANQGSEA. The CDR3 loop spans 15 amino acids. The germline V and J ends were trimmed by 1 base and 5 bases, with 17 bases remaining between them. The CDR3 DNA follows: TGCAGCGTTGAAGTCCCCTTCCGGGCAGGGGAGACCCAGTACTTC. Translating gives CSVEVPFRAGETQYF.

The sample holds a few counts of this clonotype. The J gene is TRBJ2-1, the V gene TRBV12-3 or TRBV12-4; 7 bases agree with TRBD2. The junction had 14 bases not matched to a gene; V was cut back by 6 bases and J by 3 bases. The CDR3 is 17 amino acids. This CDR3 is CASSPGGGSGDYNEQFF. CDR3 nucleotides: TGTGCCAGCAGCCCCGGGGGAGGGAGCGGAGACTACAATGAGCAGTTCTTC.

The sample holds a few counts of this clonotype. This rearrangement joins TRBV18 to TRBJ2-4; TRBD2 matches at 10 bases. Germline trimming cut 3 bases from V and 8 bases from J; bases unmatched to any gene: 4. Germline V gives CDR1 KGHSH, CDR2 LQKENI. The CDR3 spans 14 residues. The CDR3 sequence is CASSPSSGSDIQYF. The CDR3 nucleotides read TGTGCCAGCTCACCGTCTAGCGGGAGTGACATTCAGTACTTC.